The TCR beta chain under discussion was sequenced for a study of breast tumors, draining lymph nodes, adjacent tissues. In TCRdb, the multiplex PCR reads were re-called with MiXCR into one record per CDR3 protein. The data hold 200,000 to 300,000 distinct CDR3 sequences, with around 30% observed a single time. The lymph nodes were axillary draining lymph nodes from breast cancer patients. Ten or more counts support this clonotype. Its antigen is as yet unknown. The study, taken as a whole, reports: Data only fit, rather than demonstrated, lymph node origin of most tumor T cells. Findings are consistent with lymph node origin and intratumoral expansion of most tumor T cells.

The CDR3 spans 15 residues. V lost 0 bases to trimming and J lost 4 bases, with 12 bases between them. Germline V gives CDR1 LNHNV, CDR2 YYDKDF (reference sequence). The TCR was taken from a female donor with breast cancer. Some clones in this sample may be carry-over from other donors' samples. What was sequenced was axillary lymph node tissue. V usage is TRBV15 and J usage is TRBJ1-2; a possible D gene is TRBD1 (6 bases). CDR3: CATSRDRGVGYGYTF. DNA for the CDR3: TGTGCCACCAGCAGAGATAGGGGGGTCGGCTATGGCTACACCTTC.